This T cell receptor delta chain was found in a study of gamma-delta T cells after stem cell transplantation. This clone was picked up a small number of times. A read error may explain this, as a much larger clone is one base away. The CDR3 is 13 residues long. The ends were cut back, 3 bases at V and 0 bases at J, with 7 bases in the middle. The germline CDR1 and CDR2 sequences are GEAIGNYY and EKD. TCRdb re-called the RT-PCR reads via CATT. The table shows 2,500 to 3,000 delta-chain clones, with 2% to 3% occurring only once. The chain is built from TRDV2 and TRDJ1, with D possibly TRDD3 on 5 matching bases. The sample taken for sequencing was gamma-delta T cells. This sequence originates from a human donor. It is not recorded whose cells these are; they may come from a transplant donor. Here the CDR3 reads CACDLLDTDKLIF. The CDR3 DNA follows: TGTGCCTGTGACTTACTGGACACCGATAAACTCATCTTT.